These T cell receptor beta chains were read from a single sample in a study of cytomegalovirus exposure and HLA in healthy donors. TCRdb's copy holds only in-frame clones and misses some; the assay was immunoSEQ multiplex PCR. The table records about 160,000 clones, about 76% of them present only once. The specimen was PBMCs. The receptors derive from a female donor in good health and CMV-seronegative. Each CDR3 is given with its conserved first and last residue. Each record gives: V gene, J gene, CDR3 protein.

V: TRBV7-9; J: TRBJ2-5; CDR3: CASSDAVGERETQYF
V: TRBV30; J: TRBJ1-5; CDR3: CAWSLRGGASGNQPQHF
V: TRBV30; J: TRBJ2-2; CDR3: CAWSPKLTSGPGELFF
V: TRBV6-5; J: TRBJ2-5; CDR3: CASSYAMTGNVETQYF
V: TRBV6-5; J: TRBJ1-1; CDR3: CASIGQGRENTEAFF
V: TRBV6-1; J: TRBJ2-7; CDR3: CASRSGGSSYEQYF
V: TRBV5-1; J: TRBJ2-2; CDR3: CASSLVQGWTGELFF
V: TRBV5-1; J: TRBJ1-1; CDR3: CASSLDGGNTEAFF
V: TRBV27; J: TRBJ1-1; CDR3: CASSPDRAAEAFF
V: TRBV19; J: -; CDR3: CASSFGGLGLREQYF
V: TRBV6-5; J: TRBJ2-1; CDR3: CASSYSSAGGENEQFF
V: TRBV2; J: TRBJ2-5; CDR3: CASCRQGTQETQYF
V: TRBV5-1; J: TRBJ2-3; CDR3: CASSHRGGTFTDTQYF
V: TRBV7-9; J: TRBJ2-7; CDR3: CASSPGGGFYEQYF
V: TRBV20-1; J: TRBJ2-5; CDR3: CSASPEETQYF
V: TRBV6-5; J: TRBJ2-1; CDR3: CASSYSSGTTYNEQFF